The 16 T cell receptor beta chains below all came from one sample that was sequenced in a study of cytomegalovirus exposure and HLA in healthy donors. In the PCR, 60 Vbeta and 13 Jbeta primers were used. The repertoire was sequenced with immunoSEQ multiplex PCR; TCRdb's copy has only in-frame clones and lacks some. The sample has about 160,000 clones, 79% seen once; the top ten hold around 6.5%. The sequenced material came from PBMCs. Receptor source: a man aged 45-60 years in good health and CMV-seropositive.

The CDR3 loop reads CASSRGTYNEQFF. As DNA, the CDR3 is TGTGCCAGCAGTAGAGGGACATACAATGAGCAGTTCTTC. The gene calls are TRBV6-5 and TRBJ2-1; D perhaps matches TRBD1 (6 bases). The germline V gene encodes CDR1 MNHEY and CDR2 SVGAGI. V was clipped by 5 bases and J by 4 bases, with 9 bases between them. The CDR3 contains 13 residues.

Concerning this clone: At one end, the junction sequence differs from germline, possibly due to a read error. The V call is TRBV11-3, the J call TRBJ2-7, with D uncertain. The CDR3 runs to 13 residues. Germline loops: CDR1 SGHNT, CDR2 YENEEA. This chain's CDR3 is CTSSSTGSYEQYF. The CDR3 coding sequence is TGTACCAGCAGCTCGACGGGTTCCTACGAGCAGTACTTC.

This chain's CDR3 is CASSKADRVNNEQFF. CDR3 bases: TGTGCCAGCAGCAAGGCGGACAGGGTTAACAATGAGCAGTTCTTC. This chain connects TRBV21-1 to TRBJ2-1; TRBD1, the D gene given by the table, was not confirmed from the DNA. TRBV21-1 is labeled a pseudogene. This CDR3 comprises 15 residues.

The rearrangement uses TRBV5-4 and TRBJ1-2; TRBD1 aligns across 11 bases. The CDR3 is made up of 14 amino acids. After removal of 4 bases from V and 4 bases from J, the junction contained 3 bases not matched to a gene. CDR1 is SGHNT and CDR2 is YYREEE in the germline V gene (reference sequence). CDR3 loop: CASSMGQGGYGYTF. DNA of the CDR3: TGTGCCAGCAGCATGGGACAGGGGGGCTATGGCTACACCTTC.

The chain is built from TRBV15 and TRBJ1-1; D might be TRBD1 (5 bases). CDR3 size: 14 residues. Germline values: CDR1 LNHNV, CDR2 YYDKDF (reference sequence). The V and J ends lost 5 bases and 5 bases respectively, with 15 bases between them. CDR3 nucleotides: TGTGCCACCAGCGGTCGTAGGGGCTGGACTGAAGCTTTCTTT. It codes for CATSGRRGWTEAFF.

CDR3 in amino acids: CASSLAPQGLVYEQYF. The CDR3, as DNA: TGCGCCAGCAGCTTGGCCCCACAGGGTTTGGTCTACGAGCAGTACTTC. The chain combines TRBV5-1 with TRBJ2-7; D is perhaps TRBD1 (6 bases). The V gene's germline CDR1 is SGHRS and CDR2 YFSETQ. The CDR3 runs 16 residues. V was cut by 0 bases and J by 3 bases, with 16 bases left in between.

V and J are TRBV6-5 and TRBJ2-7; TRBD2 agrees at 13 bases. The length of the CDR3 is 15 residues. The trim removed 4 bases at V and 4 bases at J, leaving 4 bases unmatched. CDR1 is MNHEY, CDR2 SVGAGI, per germline. The CDR3 region has the DNA TGTGCCAGCAGTTGGGGGACTAGCGGGACGTACGAGCAGTACTTC. Its translation is CASSWGTSGTYEQYF.

CDR3 DNA: TGCGCCAGCAGCCCCCAACAGGGGCAGGGGAGGACCGGGGAGCTGTTTTTT. It codes for CASSPQQGQGRTGELFF. V usage is TRBV5-1 and J usage is TRBJ2-2, with D perhaps TRBD1 (7 bases). Per germline, CDR1 SGHRS and CDR2 YFSETQ. V was cut by 4 bases and J by 5 bases, with 21 bases left in between. The CDR3 runs to 17 residues. Combining the CDR3 with reference TRBV5-1 and TRBJ2-2 gives the whole variable domain KAGVTQTPRYLIKTRGQQVTLSCSPISGHRSVSWYQQTPGQGLQFLFEYFSETQRNKGNFPGRFSGRQFSNSRSEMNVSTLELGDSALYLCASSPQQGQGRTGELFFGEGSRLTVL.

Worth noting for this clone: Compared with germline, one end of the junction differs, possibly owing to a read error. This chain links TRBV6-1 with TRBJ2-7; maybe TRBD2 (5 bases). Germline V gene lookup returns CDR1 MNHNS and CDR2 SASEGT. The CDR3 contains 15 residues. As DNA, the CDR3 is TGTGCCACCAGTGACCCCCTAGGAGGAGTAGACGAGCAGTACTTC. It translates to CATSDPLGGVDEQYF.

The chain recombines TRBV5-1 with TRBJ2-3; D may be TRBD2 (5 bases). Germline V gene sequence: CDR1 SGHRS, CDR2 YFSETQ. The V gene lost 1 base and the J gene lost 1 base, with 7 bases spanning the gap. The CDR3 is 14 residues long. The CDR3 is CASSLFSGTDTQYF. CDR3 DNA sequence: TGCGCCAGCAGCTTGTTTAGCGGCACAGATACGCAGTATTTT.

The V and J genes are TRBV2 and TRBJ2-5, with 9 bases identical to TRBD1. The J call is doubtful: the DNA matches TRBJ2-7 better. Looked up from germline, CDR1 is SNHLY and CDR2 is FYNNEI. CDR3 size: 14 residues. CDR3 nucleotide sequence: TGTGCCAGCCATACAGGGGGCTTCTCCTACGAGCAGTACTTC. Translated, it gives CASHTGGFSYEQYF.

The rearrangement links TRBV5-1 to TRBJ1-4, with D unclear. The CDR3 is 14 residues long. Germline loops: CDR1 SGHRS, CDR2 YFSETQ. V dropped 2 bases and J dropped 6 bases, with 11 bases sitting between them. Here the CDR3 DNA reads TGCGCCAGCAGCTTCGGAGGTTCTGATGAAAAACTGTTTTTT. Encoded protein: CASSFGGSDEKLFF.

The chain is built from TRBV27 and TRBJ2-3, with 9 bases matching TRBD2. V trimming: 2 bases; J trimming: 4 bases; junction bases outside the gene matches: 4. The CDR3 has 15 residues. Germline V gene data show CDR1 as MNHEY and CDR2 as SMNVEV (reference sequence). As DNA, the CDR3 is TGTGCCAGCAGTTTAATAGCGGGAGTCCCAGATACGCAGTATTTT. Translated, it gives CASSLIAGVPDTQYF.

This clone was counted once. The junction shows a germline mismatch at one end, possibly a read error. This rearrangement joins TRBV7-9 to TRBJ2-1, with D possibly matching TRBD1 (6 bases). Per the germline V gene, CDR1 is SEHNR and CDR2 is FQNEAQ (reference sequence). This CDR3 is built from 16 residues. CDR3 sequence: CSSSLDPRGSYNEQFF. CDR3 nucleotide sequence: TGTTCCAGCAGCTTAGACCCCAGGGGCTCCTACAATGAGCAGTTCTTC.

CDR3 amino acids: CASSPPGAGASSSNEQFF. CDR3 coding DNA: TGTGCCAGCTCACCACCGGGGGCGGGGGCTTCGTCGTCCAATGAGCAGTTCTTC. V gene TRBV18 combines with J gene TRBJ2-1, with D maybe TRBD2 (7 bases). V lost 0 bases and J 6 bases, leaving 21 bases between the germline ends. Germline CDR1 reads KGHSH; CDR2 reads LQKENI. CDR3 size: 18 residues.

This clone has a single count. The sample carries other DNA sequences with the same CDR3. The J gene is TRBJ2-7, the V gene TRBV5-1; 10 positions match TRBD1. V lost 4 bases and J lost 2; bases outside the gene matches: 6. Per the germline V gene, CDR1 is SGHRS and CDR2 is YFSETQ. This CDR3 is 15 amino acids long. The CDR3 DNA is TGCGCCAGCAGCCCCGGTGGGACAGGGGCCTACGAGCAGTACTTC. This translates into CASSPGGTGAYEQYF.